These 12 T cell receptor beta chains came from one sample sequenced in a study of radiotherapy plus CTLA-4 blockade in lung cancer. Clones were sequenced by immunoSEQ multiplex PCR, and TCRdb holds only the in-frame ones, with some missing. The repertoire consists of about 29,000 clones, with about 81% occurring once and the leading ten covering 20% to 25%. This specimen was peripheral blood, taken from a patient treated with radiotherapy plus ipilimumab. The source is a human donor with non-small cell lung cancer that progressed on radiotherapy plus ipilimumab.

This rearrangement joins TRBV5-4 to TRBJ1-1; TRBD1 matches at 7 bases. V gave up 0 bases and J gave up 3 bases; unmatched junction bases: 2. CDR1 and CDR2 from the germline V gene are SGHNT and YYREEE (reference sequence). The CDR3 has 14 amino acids. The CDR3 region has the DNA TGTGCCAGCAGCTTGGGCAGGGGGGACACTGAAGCTTTCTTT. It codes for CASSLGRGDTEAFF.

The chain employs TRBV10-3 and TRBJ1-2; tentative D call: TRBD1 (6 bases). V was cut by 8 bases and J by 4 bases, with 14 bases left in between. The germline V gene has CDR1 ENHRY and CDR2 SYGVKD. There are 13 residues in the CDR3. The CDR3 protein is CAIGQSFGYGYTF. The CDR3 DNA is TGTGCCATCGGACAGAGCTTTGGCTATGGCTACACCTTC.

CDR3: CASSPPRGGAENTEAFF. The DNA of the CDR3 is TGTGCCAGCTCACCACCGAGGGGGGGCGCGGAGAACACTGAAGCTTTCTTT. The V call is TRBV18, the J call TRBJ1-1, with a possible D match to TRBD1 (6 bases). CDR3 length equals 17 residues. Germline loops: CDR1 KGHSH, CDR2 LQKENI. Trimming cost V 0 bases and J 1 base, with 15 bases left between them.

A few counts support this clone. V is TRBV6-5 and J is TRBJ1-2; D possibly corresponds to TRBD1 (5 bases). Germline CDR1 reads MNHEY; CDR2 reads SVGAGI. Trimming stripped 4 bases from V and 7 bases from J, with 13 bases between. CDR3 length: 13 amino acids. CDR3 sequence (DNA): TGTGCCAGCAGTTTGTTGACCGGGGGTGGCTACACCTTC. As protein: CASSLLTGGGYTF.

The rearrangement uses TRBV2 and TRBJ2-3; 10 bases line up with TRBD1. V shed 2 bases and J 5 bases; nucleotides not matched to a gene: 4. Looked up from germline, CDR1 is SNHLY and CDR2 is FYNNEI. The CDR3 loop spans 15 amino acids. The chain's CDR3 is CASSERQGARDTQYF. The CDR3 coding sequence is TGTGCCAGCAGTGAAAGACAGGGGGCTAGAGATACGCAGTATTTT.

This clone appeared once. The chain couples TRBV6-1 to TRBJ2-7; TRBD1 agrees at 10 bases. V lost 2 bases and J lost 5; bases outside the gene matches: 6. Germline CDR1 is MNHNS and CDR2 is SASEGT. The CDR3 contains 15 residues. CDR3 DNA sequence: TGTGCCAGCAGTGAACCGAGACAGGGGGCCAACGAGCAGTACTTC. Translating it yields CASSEPRQGANEQYF.

The rearrangement joins TRBV27 to TRBJ2-3, with TRBD2 matching 9 bases. Germline CDR1 and CDR2: MNHEY and SMNVEV (reference sequence). V gave up 4 bases and J gave up 6 bases; unmatched junction bases: 14. The CDR3 is made up of 17 amino acids. CDR3 residues: CASSSYRTSETFDTQYF. The CDR3 nucleotides read TGTGCCAGCAGTTCCTACAGGACTAGCGAGACATTTGATACGCAGTATTTT.

V gene TRBV5-5 combines with J gene TRBJ1-2; D unresolved. The V gene lost 7 bases and the J gene lost 4 bases, with 23 bases spanning the gap. Germline lookup yields CDR1 SGHKS and CDR2 YYEKEE (reference sequence). CDR3 size: 16 residues. CDR3 sequence reads: CASGSSISRKTYGYTF. The DNA of the CDR3 is TGTGCCAGCGGGAGCAGTATCTCGCGAAAGACCTATGGCTACACCTTC.

The V and J genes are TRBV4-3 and TRBJ2-3; 9 bases line up with TRBD2. The CDR3 spans 17 residues. After removal of 6 bases from V and 0 bases from J, the junction contained 10 bases not matched to a gene. In germline, CDR1 is LGHNA, CDR2 YSLEER. The CDR3 sequence is CASSSAGGLGSTDTQYF. The CDR3 DNA follows: TGCGCCAGCAGTTCGGCGGGGGGGCTTGGTAGCACAGATACGCAGTATTTT.

V gene TRBV5-1 combines with J gene TRBJ1-5; 10 positions match TRBD1. This CDR3 region has 17 residues. V gave up 1 base and J gave up 2 bases; unmatched junction bases: 6. Germline CDR1 and CDR2: SGHRS and YFSETQ. The CDR3 spells CASSLRPTGGGNQPQHF. CDR3 DNA: TGCGCCAGCAGCTTGCGGCCGACAGGGGGCGGCAATCAGCCCCAGCATTTT.

V and J are TRBV14 and TRBJ1-1; D gene unclear. Germline V gene sequence: CDR1 SGHDN, CDR2 FVKESK. Trimming removed 0 bases at V and 1 base at J, with 9 bases between. CDR3 size: 15 residues. CDR3 loop: CASSQDPGGNTEAFF. In DNA, the CDR3 is TGTGCCAGCAGCCAAGATCCCGGAGGGAACACTGAAGCTTTCTTT.

This clone was detected only once. The V gene is TRBV11-2, the J gene TRBJ2-5, with D maybe TRBD2 (5 bases). Trimming removed 4 bases at V and 5 bases at J, with 17 bases between. CDR1 SGHAT and CDR2 FQNNGV come from the germline V gene. The CDR3 covers 15 residues. CDR3 residues: CASSSRAASRETQYF. CDR3 in DNA: TGTGCCAGCAGCTCCCGGGCCGCTAGCCGGGAGACCCAGTACTTC.